A single sample gave rise to the 5 T cell receptor beta chains below, sequenced in a study of T cells after yellow fever vaccination. Using its own MiXCR run on the 5' RACE reads, TCRdb lists one record per CDR3 protein. The table has about 130,000 distinct CDR3 sequences, under 9% seen once. The sequenced sample was CD8+ T cells sorted from PBMCs, obtained on the day of the yellow fever booster vaccination. Source of these receptors: a man younger than 30 who received the YFV17D yellow fever vaccine.

This clonotype showed up many times. The chain joins TRBV11-2 to TRBJ2-5; no definite D call. Trimming left V 5 bases short and J 9 bases short, with 10 bases between. CDR1 and CDR2 (germline): SGHAT, FQNNGV. The CDR3 spans 11 residues. The CDR3 spells CASSLSASQYF. CDR3 bases: TGTGCCAGCAGCCTCTCCGCGTCCCAGTACTTC.

This clonotype was counted a few times. The DNA for the CDR3 is TGTGCTTTCCGGGAAGAACGGGACCAGTACTTC. Its translation: CAFREERDQYF. The V call is TRBV7-9, the J call TRBJ2-5; TRBD2 is a possible D gene (5 bases). CDR3 length equals 11 residues. Germline CDR1 is SEHNR and CDR2 is FQNEAQ (reference sequence). Full variable domain (rest looked up from reference TRBV7-9 and TRBJ2-5): DTGVSQNPRHKITKRGQNVTFRCDPISEHNRLYWYRQTLGQGPEFLTYFQNEAQLEKSRLLSDRFSAERPKGSFSTLEIQRTEQGDSAMYLCAFREERDQYFGPGTRLLVL.

This chain connects TRBV7-3 to TRBJ2-6, with D possibly called TRBD1 or TRBD2 (6 bases each). This CDR3 contains 17 residues. V was shortened by 3 bases and J by 0 bases, with 12 bases between the two germline ends. Germline CDR1 reads SGHTA; CDR2 reads FQGTGA. The CDR3 bases are TGTGCCAGCAGCTTCGTGGGGGGCCTCTCTGGGGCCAACGTCCTGACTTTC. The encoded protein is CASSFVGGLSGANVLTF.

This rearrangement joins TRBV6-6 to TRBJ2-1; D unresolved. CDR3 length: 13 residues. Germline CDR1 and CDR2: MNHNY and SVGAGI (reference sequence). Trimming removed 2 bases from V and 8 bases from J, with 10 bases in between. CDR3 bases: TGTGCCAGCAGTTACATGAAAAGCGATGAGCAGTTCTTC. It yields the protein CASSYMKSDEQFF.

The table lists this clonotype with a few counts. The CDR3: CASSVVGRGGSYNEQFF. CDR3 nucleotides: TGTGCCAGCAGCGTAGTAGGGAGGGGGGGCTCTTACAATGAGCAGTTCTTC. The chain carries TRBV9 and TRBJ2-1, with a possible D match to TRBD2 (7 bases). CDR3 size: 17 residues. Germline V gene data show CDR1 as SGDLS and CDR2 as YYNGEE. V lost 0 bases, J lost 4 bases, and 17 bases lay in between.